Following are 26 T cell receptor beta chains from one sample sequenced in a study of regulatory T cells in long-lasting Graves disease. Indicated time point: newly diagnosed GD, antithyroid drugs for less than 3 months. PBMC-derived RNA was used for the TCR library. The authors built TCR beta libraries using iRepertoire HTBI primers and Arm-PCR of CDR3 regions. TCRdb reanalysed the multiplex PCR reads using MiXCR and keeps one entry per CDR3 protein. This sample has about 370,000 distinct CDR3 sequences, with less than 20% found just once. The source material was peripheral blood mononuclear cells (PBMCs), sampled at new diagnosis, from a patient treated with antithyroid drugs. These receptors came from a female donor with Graves disease.

This clonotype was picked up a small number of times. V usage is TRBV12-3 or TRBV12-4 and J usage is TRBJ1-4, with unresolved D. CDR3 length: 12 residues. V was cut by 4 bases and J by 4 bases, with 4 bases left in between. The CDR3, as DNA: TGTGCCAGCAGTTCGGATAATGAAAAACTGTTTTTT. Amino acids: CASSSDNEKLFF.

In its sample, this clonotype was seen many times. V gene TRBV6-1 combines with J gene TRBJ1-2; maybe TRBD1 (6 bases). Germline V gene lookup returns CDR1 MNHNS and CDR2 SASEGT. The CDR3 is made up of 15 amino acids. The germline V and J ends were trimmed by 2 bases and 4 bases, with 14 bases remaining between them. CDR3 residues: CASSEISRGAYGYTF. The CDR3 nucleotides read TGTGCCAGCAGTGAAATTAGCAGGGGCGCCTATGGCTACACCTTC.

This clonotype was counted many times. The chain carries TRBV6-2 or TRBV6-3 and TRBJ2-4; 14 bases agree with TRBD2. This CDR3 is 19 amino acids long. Germline loops: CDR1 MNHEY, CDR2 SVGEGT. V lost 2 bases and J lost 1; bases outside the gene matches: 7. Written as DNA, the CDR3 is TGTGCCAGCAGTTACCTCCCGGGACTAGCGGGAGTGGCCAAAAACATTCAGTACTTC. This gives the protein CASSYLPGLAGVAKNIQYF.

There are many counts of this clonotype. The chain has TRBV20-1 and TRBJ1-1; perhaps TRBD1 as D (5 bases). Germline V lookup: CDR1 DFQATT, CDR2 SNEGSKA (reference sequence). V was trimmed by 2 bases and J by 4 bases, leaving 17 bases between them. The CDR3 is made up of 15 amino acids. This CDR3 reads CSARQWGEAITEAFF. As DNA, the CDR3 is TGCAGTGCTAGACAGTGGGGGGAGGCGATCACTGAAGCTTTCTTT.

As to this clonotype: This may be a read error, as it is one base from a much larger clone. The chain uses TRBV5-6 and TRBJ1-2; 7 nucleotides match TRBD1. The CDR3 spans 14 residues. CDR1 is SGHDT, CDR2 YYEEEE, per germline. In DNA form, the CDR3 reads TGTGCCGGCAGCGAGGGACAGCCTGGGGGGGGCTACACCTTC. This codes for CAGSEGQPGGGYTF. The entire variable domain, with the rest obtained from reference TRBV5-6 and TRBJ1-2, is as follows: DAGVTQSPTHLIKTRGQQVTLRCSPKSGHDTVSWYQQALGQGPQFIFQYYEEEERQRGNFPDRFSGHQFPNYSSELNVNALLLGDSALYLCAGSEGQPGGGYTFGSGTRLTVV.

This chain's CDR3 is CASSLGLRRVGNTIYF. The CDR3, as DNA: TGTGCCAGCAGCTTAGGCCTCAGGCGAGTTGGAAACACCATATATTTT. The gene calls are TRBV11-2 and TRBJ1-3; D is unclear. The germline gives CDR1 SGHAT, CDR2 FQNNGV. V gave up 1 base and J gave up 3 bases, with 13 bases separating them. CDR3 length: 16 amino acids.

This clonotype was seen many times. The chain joins TRBV7-9 to TRBJ2-5, with D perhaps matching TRBD2 (5 bases). The germline V gene encodes CDR1 SEHNR and CDR2 FQNEAQ (reference sequence). V shed 5 bases and J shed 3 bases, with 25 bases lying between them. The CDR3 extends over 18 amino acids. CDR3 residues: CASSKAFGGLAGKETQYF. The CDR3 DNA reads TGTGCCAGCAGCAAAGCGTTCGGAGGTCTGGCTGGAAAAGAGACCCAGTACTTC.

This clonotype was counted ten times or more. Germline and junction disagree at one end, which may indicate a read error. V usage is TRBV5-1 and J usage is TRBJ1-5, with D hard to call. The V gene's germline CDR1 is SGHRS and CDR2 YFSETQ. The CDR3 has 12 residues. The CDR3 region is CASSLPEQPQHF. CDR3 coding DNA: TGTGCCAGCAGCCTCCCCGAACAGCCCCAGCATTTT.

In this sample, this clonotype turned up many times. This chain uses TRBV2 with TRBJ2-7; D not certain. Germline CDR1 reads SNHLY; CDR2 reads FYNNEI. The CDR3 covers 14 residues. Trimming cost V 3 bases and J 4 bases, with 13 bases left between them. The CDR3 nucleotides are TGTGCCAGCAGTGATAAGCCGTTCACTTACGAGCAGTACTTC. Its protein product is CASSDKPFTYEQYF.

This sequence joins TRBV4-1 and TRBJ2-7; 8 positions agree with TRBD1. The CDR3 runs 15 residues. The germline V gene encodes CDR1 MGHRA and CDR2 YSYEKL. The trim removed 4 bases at V and 0 bases at J, leaving 5 bases unmatched. The CDR3 nucleotides are TGCGCCAGCAGCCCAGGGGGCTGGAGCTCCTACGAGCAGTACTTC. It codes for CASSPGGWSSYEQYF.

V gene TRBV28 combines with J gene TRBJ2-3; TRBD2 aligns across 8 bases. Trimming took 3 bases from V and 5 from J; bases not matched to a gene: 4. CDR1 is MDHEN, CDR2 SYDVKM, per germline. CDR3 length: 14 residues. The CDR3 nucleotides read TGTGCCAGCAGTTTTACCCTAGCGGGAGATACGCAGTATTTT. Protein product: CASSFTLAGDTQYF.

Note on this clonotype: With a much larger clone just one base away, this may be a read error. V and J are TRBV5-5 and TRBJ1-6; 11 nucleotides line up with TRBD1. Trimming cost V 4 bases and J 3 bases; bases outside gene matches: 6. The CDR3 length is 17 residues. In germline, CDR1 is SGHKS, CDR2 YYEKEE (reference sequence). The CDR3 is CASSRGTGGLYNSPLHF. In nucleotides, the CDR3 is TGTGCCAGCAGCCGCGGGACAGGGGGTCTCTATAATTCACCCCTCCACTTT.

At least ten counts were recorded for this clonotype. The rearrangement links TRBV20-1 to TRBJ2-3; 7 nucleotides align to TRBD2. Germline values: CDR1 DFQATT, CDR2 SNEGSKA (reference sequence). The J segment lost 1 base and the V segment lost 3 bases, leaving 7 bases of the junction unmatched. The CDR3 has 15 amino acids. CDR3 bases: TGCAGTGCTAGGAAGTCGGGGGGAGGCACAGATACGCAGTATTTT. As protein: CSARKSGGGTDTQYF.

This clonotype was observed many times. V and J are TRBV7-6 and TRBJ2-7; 7 nucleotides line up with TRBD1. Germline CDR1 reads SGHVS; CDR2 reads FNYEAQ. V dropped 3 bases and J dropped 4; count of bases not matched to a gene: 6. The CDR3 runs to 14 residues. The CDR3 here is CASSFGDSSYEQYF. CDR3 nucleotide sequence: TGTGCCAGCAGCTTTGGGGACAGCTCGTACGAGCAGTACTTC.

Ten or more counts support this clonotype. The chain recombines TRBV7-9 with TRBJ2-5; 8 nucleotides match TRBD1. V lost 4 bases and J lost 1; bases outside the gene matches: 2. In germline, CDR1 is SEHNR, CDR2 FQNEAQ (reference sequence). The CDR3 totals 14 residues. CDR3 coding DNA: TGTGCCAGCAGCTCTGGACAGGGCCAAGAGACCCAGTACTTC. Amino acids: CASSSGQGQETQYF.

This clonotype was recorded at least ten times. The chain couples TRBV7-9 to TRBJ2-1; D is unresolved. Germline CDR1 SEHNR, CDR2 FQNEAQ (reference sequence). The CDR3 runs to 14 residues. V was clipped by 3 bases and J by 6 bases, with 12 bases between them. CDR3 DNA: TGTGCCAGCAGCTTTAGAACAGTAGGCAATGAGCAGTTCTTC. Its translation: CASSFRTVGNEQFF.

This clonotype was seen at least ten times. The gene calls are TRBV9 and TRBJ2-4; D perhaps matches TRBD1 (6 bases). With 4 bases removed from V and 6 bases from J, the gap between germline ends came to 20 bases. Per the germline V gene, CDR1 is SGDLS and CDR2 is YYNGEE. This CDR3 is 16 amino acids long. CDR3 bases: TGTGCCAGCAGCACCCTCACAGGGCCCGCCGGAAACATTCAGTACTTC. The encoded protein is CASSTLTGPAGNIQYF.

This clonotype was seen a few times. At one of its ends the junction is not consistent with the germline gene, which may arise from a read error. V is TRBV6-5 and J is TRBJ1-5; D gene ambiguous. CDR1 and CDR2 (germline): MNHEY, SVGAGI. CDR3 length: 15 residues. DNA for the CDR3: TGTGCCTGCAGTTACTCGTCTTCCCTCTATCAGCCCCAGCATTTT. Translated, it gives CACSYSSSLYQPQHF.

Of note for this clonotype: A much larger clonotype is one base distant, so this may be a read error. This chain links TRBV3-1 with TRBJ1-1; no clear D. Germline V lookup: CDR1 LGHDT, CDR2 YNNKEL (reference sequence). This CDR3 contains 13 residues. The DNA of the CDR3 is TGTACCAGCAGCCCTCATTCGGACACTGAAGCTTTCTTT. It encodes CTSSPHSDTEAFF.

Ten or more counts support this clonotype. This chain uses TRBV28 with TRBJ2-5; D perhaps matches TRBD1 (6 bases). Looked up from germline, CDR1 is MDHEN and CDR2 is SYDVKM. Trimming removed 4 bases at V and 3 bases at J, with 12 bases between. The CDR3 runs to 14 residues. In DNA, the CDR3 is TGTGCCAGCAGTTCTCAGGCAGGGGAAGAGACCCAGTACTTC. Protein: CASSSQAGEETQYF.

This clonotype has ten or more counts. This chain joins TRBV10-3 and TRBJ2-1; no clear D. From germline, CDR1 is ENHRY and CDR2 SYGVKD. This CDR3 is built from 19 residues. V lost 2 bases, J lost 0 bases, and 20 bases lay in between. Here the CDR3 reads CAISENSVVAESSYNEQFF. The CDR3 bases are TGTGCCATCAGTGAGAACAGCGTTGTGGCGGAAAGCTCCTACAATGAGCAGTTCTTC.

This clonotype occurred many times. The rearrangement links TRBV3-1 to TRBJ2-5; D might be TRBD2 (6 bases). The V end was cut by 0 bases, the J end by 2 bases, with 16 bases between. Germline CDR1 LGHDT, CDR2 YNNKEL (reference sequence). The CDR3 covers 17 residues. The CDR3 here is CASSQDSHGGPQETQYF. In DNA, the CDR3 is TGTGCCAGCAGCCAAGATAGTCACGGGGGTCCTCAAGAGACCCAGTACTTC.

With regard to this clonotype: A much larger clone is a single base away; this may be a read error. This sequence joins TRBV6-4 and TRBJ2-3; D possibly corresponds to TRBD1 (6 bases). The DNA end favors TRBJ1-1, so the J call may be wrong. CDR1 MRHNA and CDR2 SNTAGT come from the germline V gene. The CDR3 covers 15 residues. DNA of the CDR3: TGTGCCAGCAGTTACTCCGACAGGTCGGCCACTGAAGCTTTCTTT. The encoded protein is CASSYSDRSATEAFF.

This clonotype was detected many times. V is TRBV2 and J is TRBJ1-6, with TRBD1 identical over 10 bases. Germline V lookup: CDR1 SNHLY, CDR2 FYNNEI. This CDR3 contains 17 residues. Trimming took 6 bases from V and 9 from J; bases not matched to a gene: 14. This chain's CDR3 is CASSSHRPGTGVSPLHF. The CDR3 DNA reads TGTGCCAGCAGCAGCCACAGACCCGGGACAGGGGTTTCACCCCTCCACTTT.

This clonotype was seen many times. The chain carries TRBV7-9 and TRBJ2-1; D call uncertain. V lost 2 bases to trimming and J lost 9 bases, with 5 bases between them. Germline V gene data show CDR1 as SEHNR and CDR2 as FQNEAQ (reference sequence). There are 11 residues in the CDR3. The CDR3 loop reads CASSLLGEQFF. For the CDR3, the DNA is TGTGCCAGCAGCTTACTGGGTGAGCAGTTCTTC.

This sequence joins TRBV4-3 and TRBJ1-2; D gene ambiguous. The CDR3 contains 14 residues. The ends were cut back, 2 bases at V and 2 bases at J, with 9 bases in the middle. Germline-derived CDR1 and CDR2 are LGHNA and YSLEER. CDR3 in DNA: TGCGCCAGCAGCCAATTTGACACGAACTATGGCTACACCTTC. As protein: CASSQFDTNYGYTF.